This TCR beta chain was retrieved from a study of Ad26.COV2.S vaccination and SARS-CoV-2 variants. As for this clone: What it binds is unknown.

Method: immunoSEQ multiplex PCR; TCRdb's copy keeps in-frame clones and lacks some. Here the sample spans hundreds of thousands of clones, about 90% being singletons. The germline CDR1 and CDR2 sequences are LGHDT and YNNKEL (reference sequence). CDR3 length: 17 residues. The V and J ends lost 3 bases and 2 bases, in that order; junction bases with no gene match: 10. Study-wide findings and caveats: It was reported that spike-specific CD8+ and CD4+ T cell responses were substantially broad after vaccination. TCR breadth and depth analyses may have underestimated total T cell responses.

The receptor's source is a human donor who had recovered from COVID-19. Source: peripheral blood, taken after recovery from COVID-19. The chain links TRBV3-1 (or the pseudogene TRBV3-2) to TRBJ2-1; 7 bases match TRBD2. This chain's CDR3 is CASSHLMGGVPYNEQFF. The CDR3 DNA reads TGTGCCAGCAGCCACTTGATGGGGGGGGTGCCCTACAATGAGCAGTTCTTC.